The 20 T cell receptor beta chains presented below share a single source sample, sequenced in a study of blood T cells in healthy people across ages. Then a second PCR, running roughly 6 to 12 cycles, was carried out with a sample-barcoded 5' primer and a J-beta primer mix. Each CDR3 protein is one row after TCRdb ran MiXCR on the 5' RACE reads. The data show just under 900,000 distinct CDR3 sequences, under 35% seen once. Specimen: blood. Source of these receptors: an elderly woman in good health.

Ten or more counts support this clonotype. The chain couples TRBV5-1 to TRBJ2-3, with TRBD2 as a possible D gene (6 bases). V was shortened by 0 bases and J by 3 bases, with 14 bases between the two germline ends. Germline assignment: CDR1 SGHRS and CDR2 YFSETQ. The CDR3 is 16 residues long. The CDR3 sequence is CASSLDPGRGTDTQYF. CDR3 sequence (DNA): TGCGCCAGCAGCTTGGATCCGGGTCGGGGGACAGATACGCAGTATTTT.

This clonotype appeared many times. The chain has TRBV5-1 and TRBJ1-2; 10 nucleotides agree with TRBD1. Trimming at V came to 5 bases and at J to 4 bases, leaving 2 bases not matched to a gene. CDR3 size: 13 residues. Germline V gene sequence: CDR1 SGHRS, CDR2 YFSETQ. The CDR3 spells CASRGQGTYGYTF. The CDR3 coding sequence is TGCGCCAGCAGGGGACAGGGGACCTATGGCTACACCTTC. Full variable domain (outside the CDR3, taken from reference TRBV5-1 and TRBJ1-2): KAGVTQTPRYLIKTRGQQVTLSCSPISGHRSVSWYQQTPGQGLQFLFEYFSETQRNKGNFPGRFSGRQFSNSRSEMNVSTLELGDSALYLCASRGQGTYGYTFGSGTRLTVV.

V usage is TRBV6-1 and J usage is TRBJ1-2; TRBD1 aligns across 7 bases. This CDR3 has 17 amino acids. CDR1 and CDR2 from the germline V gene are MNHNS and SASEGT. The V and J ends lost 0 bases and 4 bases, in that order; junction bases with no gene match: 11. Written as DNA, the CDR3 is TGTGCCAGCAGTGAAGCTTTGAGACAGGGTAGGAGCTATGGCTACACCTTC. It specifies CASSEALRQGRSYGYTF.

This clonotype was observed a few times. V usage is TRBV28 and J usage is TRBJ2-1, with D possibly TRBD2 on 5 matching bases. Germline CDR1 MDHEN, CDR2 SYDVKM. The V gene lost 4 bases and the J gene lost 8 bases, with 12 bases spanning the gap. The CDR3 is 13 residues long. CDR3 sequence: CASSSRSGHEQFF. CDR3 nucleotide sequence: TGTGCCAGCAGTTCTCGAAGCGGCCATGAGCAGTTCTTC.

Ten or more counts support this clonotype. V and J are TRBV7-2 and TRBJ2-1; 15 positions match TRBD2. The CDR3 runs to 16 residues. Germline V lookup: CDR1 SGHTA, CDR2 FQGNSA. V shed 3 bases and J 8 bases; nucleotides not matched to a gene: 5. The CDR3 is CASSFDGLAGGDEQFF. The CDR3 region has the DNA TGTGCCAGCAGCTTTGACGGACTAGCGGGGGGGGATGAGCAGTTCTTC.

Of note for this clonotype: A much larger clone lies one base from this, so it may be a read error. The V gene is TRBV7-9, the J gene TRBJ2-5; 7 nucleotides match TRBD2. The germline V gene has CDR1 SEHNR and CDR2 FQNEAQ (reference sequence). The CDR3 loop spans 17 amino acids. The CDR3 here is CVSSLAVVREGTETQYF. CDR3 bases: TGTGTCAGCAGCTTAGCGGTAGTCAGGGAGGGTACGGAGACCCAGTACTTC.

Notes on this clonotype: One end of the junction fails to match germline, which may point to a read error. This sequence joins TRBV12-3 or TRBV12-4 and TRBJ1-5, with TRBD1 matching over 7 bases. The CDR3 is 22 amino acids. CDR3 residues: CASSLALSPVGTGRDSNHPQHF. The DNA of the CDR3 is TGTGCCAGCAGTTTAGCGTTGTCGCCTGTTGGTACAGGAAGGGACAGCAATCACCCCCAGCATTTT.

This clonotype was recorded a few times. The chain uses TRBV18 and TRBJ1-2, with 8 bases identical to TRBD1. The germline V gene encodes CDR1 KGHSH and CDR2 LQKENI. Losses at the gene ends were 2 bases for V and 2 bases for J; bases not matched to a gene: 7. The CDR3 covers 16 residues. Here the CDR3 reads CASSPTTGDENYGYTF. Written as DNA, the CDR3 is TGTGCCAGCTCACCAACGACAGGGGACGAAAACTATGGCTACACCTTC. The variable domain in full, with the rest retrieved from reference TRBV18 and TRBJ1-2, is NAGVMQNPRHLVRRRGQEARLRCSPMKGHSHVYWYRQLPEEGLKFMVYLQKENIIDESGMPKERFSAEFPKEGPSILRIQQVVRGDSAAYFCASSPTTGDENYGYTFGSGTRLTVV.

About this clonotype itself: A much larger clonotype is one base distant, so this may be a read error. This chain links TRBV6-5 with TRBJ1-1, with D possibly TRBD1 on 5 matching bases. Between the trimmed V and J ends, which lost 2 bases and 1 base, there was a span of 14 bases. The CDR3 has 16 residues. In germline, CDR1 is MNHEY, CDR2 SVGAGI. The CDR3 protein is CASSYGAGRTNTEAFF. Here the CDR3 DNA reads TGTGCCAGCAGTTACGGAGCAGGGAGGACGAACACTGAAGCTTTCTTT.

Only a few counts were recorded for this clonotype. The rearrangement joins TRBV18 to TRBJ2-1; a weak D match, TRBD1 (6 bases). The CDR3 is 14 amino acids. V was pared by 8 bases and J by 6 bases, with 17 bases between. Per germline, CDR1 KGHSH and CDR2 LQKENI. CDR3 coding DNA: TGTGCCAGCACGAAACTCGGACAGCTCAATGAGCAGTTCTTC. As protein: CASTKLGQLNEQFF.

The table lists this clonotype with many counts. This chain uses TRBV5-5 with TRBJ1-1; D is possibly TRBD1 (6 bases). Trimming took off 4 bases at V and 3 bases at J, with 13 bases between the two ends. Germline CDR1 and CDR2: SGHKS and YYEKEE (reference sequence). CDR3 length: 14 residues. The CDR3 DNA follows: TGTGCCAGCAGCATACAGGGTCAGCACACTGAAGCTTTCTTT. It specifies CASSIQGQHTEAFF.

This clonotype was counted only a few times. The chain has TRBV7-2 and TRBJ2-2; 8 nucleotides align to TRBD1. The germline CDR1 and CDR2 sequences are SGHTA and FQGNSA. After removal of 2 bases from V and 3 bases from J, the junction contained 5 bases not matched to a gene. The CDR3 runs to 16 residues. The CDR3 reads CASSLYRGIDTGELFF. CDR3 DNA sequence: TGTGCCAGCAGCTTATACAGGGGGATAGACACCGGGGAGCTGTTTTTT.

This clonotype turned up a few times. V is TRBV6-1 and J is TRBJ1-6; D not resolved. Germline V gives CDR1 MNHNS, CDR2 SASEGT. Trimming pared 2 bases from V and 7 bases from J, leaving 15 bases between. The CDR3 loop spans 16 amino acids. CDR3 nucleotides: TGTGCCAGCAGTGAACTTTCCAATCCCATCAATTCACCCCTCCACTTT. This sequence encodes CASSELSNPINSPLHF.

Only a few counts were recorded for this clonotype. The DNA of the CDR3 is TGTGCCACCGGACGGACAGGGGGCACCGGGGAGCTGTTTTTT. Translating it yields CATGRTGGTGELFF. The rearrangement uses TRBV15 and TRBJ2-2; TRBD1 matches at 10 bases. The V segment lost 8 bases and the J segment 4 bases; nucleotides outside the gene matches: 4. This CDR3 has 14 residues. CDR1 is LNHNV and CDR2 is YYDKDF in the germline V gene (reference sequence).

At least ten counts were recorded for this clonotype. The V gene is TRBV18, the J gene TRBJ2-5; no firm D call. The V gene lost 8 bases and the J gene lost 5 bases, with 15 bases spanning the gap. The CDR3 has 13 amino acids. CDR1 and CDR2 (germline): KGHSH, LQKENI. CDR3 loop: CASSPRVGETQYF. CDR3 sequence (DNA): TGTGCCAGCAGCCCCCGGGTGGGGGAGACCCAGTACTTC.

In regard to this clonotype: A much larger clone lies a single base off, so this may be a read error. The CDR3 loop is CASSRLSSGTLDTQYF. The CDR3 region has the DNA TGCGCCAGCAGCCGACTTTCTAGCGGGACCCTGGATACGCAGTATTTT. The chain links TRBV4-3 to TRBJ2-3, with 9 bases fitting TRBD2. This CDR3 has 16 residues. Germline V gene lookup returns CDR1 LGHNA and CDR2 YSLEER. Unmatched junction bases numbered 11, after V lost 4 bases and J lost 6 bases.

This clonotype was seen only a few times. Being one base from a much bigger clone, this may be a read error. The CDR3 nucleotides are TGTGCCAGCAGCCCCCGACTAGTGGGGGCCTACAATGAGCAGTTCTTC. This translates into CASSPRLVGAYNEQFF. The chain employs TRBV7-2 and TRBJ2-1; D is perhaps TRBD2 (6 bases). CDR1 and CDR2 from the germline V gene are SGHTA and FQGNSA. The V end lost 5 bases, the J end lost 2 bases, and 16 bases lay between the germline ends. The CDR3 spans 16 residues.

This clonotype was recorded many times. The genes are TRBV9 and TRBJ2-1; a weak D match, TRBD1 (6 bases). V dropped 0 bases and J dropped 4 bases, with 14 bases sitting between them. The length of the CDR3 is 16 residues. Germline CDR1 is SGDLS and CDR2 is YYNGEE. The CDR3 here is CASSVGGRGHYNEQFF. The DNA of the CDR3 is TGTGCCAGCAGCGTAGGGGGCAGGGGTCATTACAATGAGCAGTTCTTC.

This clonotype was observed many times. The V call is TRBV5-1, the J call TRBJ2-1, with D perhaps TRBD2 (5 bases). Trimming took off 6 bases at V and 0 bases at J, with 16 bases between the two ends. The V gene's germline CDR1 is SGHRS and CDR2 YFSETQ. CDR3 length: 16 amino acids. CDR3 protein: CASTPPRGSSYNEQFF. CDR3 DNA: TGCGCCAGCACCCCCCCTCGGGGTAGCTCCTACAATGAGCAGTTCTTC.

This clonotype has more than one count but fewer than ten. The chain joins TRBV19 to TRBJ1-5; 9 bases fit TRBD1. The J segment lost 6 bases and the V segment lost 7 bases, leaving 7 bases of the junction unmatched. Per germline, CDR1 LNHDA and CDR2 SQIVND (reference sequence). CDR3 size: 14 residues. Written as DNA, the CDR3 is TGTGCCAGTAATACAGGGGGCCGGGGTCAGCCCCAGCATTTT. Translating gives CASNTGGRGQPQHF.